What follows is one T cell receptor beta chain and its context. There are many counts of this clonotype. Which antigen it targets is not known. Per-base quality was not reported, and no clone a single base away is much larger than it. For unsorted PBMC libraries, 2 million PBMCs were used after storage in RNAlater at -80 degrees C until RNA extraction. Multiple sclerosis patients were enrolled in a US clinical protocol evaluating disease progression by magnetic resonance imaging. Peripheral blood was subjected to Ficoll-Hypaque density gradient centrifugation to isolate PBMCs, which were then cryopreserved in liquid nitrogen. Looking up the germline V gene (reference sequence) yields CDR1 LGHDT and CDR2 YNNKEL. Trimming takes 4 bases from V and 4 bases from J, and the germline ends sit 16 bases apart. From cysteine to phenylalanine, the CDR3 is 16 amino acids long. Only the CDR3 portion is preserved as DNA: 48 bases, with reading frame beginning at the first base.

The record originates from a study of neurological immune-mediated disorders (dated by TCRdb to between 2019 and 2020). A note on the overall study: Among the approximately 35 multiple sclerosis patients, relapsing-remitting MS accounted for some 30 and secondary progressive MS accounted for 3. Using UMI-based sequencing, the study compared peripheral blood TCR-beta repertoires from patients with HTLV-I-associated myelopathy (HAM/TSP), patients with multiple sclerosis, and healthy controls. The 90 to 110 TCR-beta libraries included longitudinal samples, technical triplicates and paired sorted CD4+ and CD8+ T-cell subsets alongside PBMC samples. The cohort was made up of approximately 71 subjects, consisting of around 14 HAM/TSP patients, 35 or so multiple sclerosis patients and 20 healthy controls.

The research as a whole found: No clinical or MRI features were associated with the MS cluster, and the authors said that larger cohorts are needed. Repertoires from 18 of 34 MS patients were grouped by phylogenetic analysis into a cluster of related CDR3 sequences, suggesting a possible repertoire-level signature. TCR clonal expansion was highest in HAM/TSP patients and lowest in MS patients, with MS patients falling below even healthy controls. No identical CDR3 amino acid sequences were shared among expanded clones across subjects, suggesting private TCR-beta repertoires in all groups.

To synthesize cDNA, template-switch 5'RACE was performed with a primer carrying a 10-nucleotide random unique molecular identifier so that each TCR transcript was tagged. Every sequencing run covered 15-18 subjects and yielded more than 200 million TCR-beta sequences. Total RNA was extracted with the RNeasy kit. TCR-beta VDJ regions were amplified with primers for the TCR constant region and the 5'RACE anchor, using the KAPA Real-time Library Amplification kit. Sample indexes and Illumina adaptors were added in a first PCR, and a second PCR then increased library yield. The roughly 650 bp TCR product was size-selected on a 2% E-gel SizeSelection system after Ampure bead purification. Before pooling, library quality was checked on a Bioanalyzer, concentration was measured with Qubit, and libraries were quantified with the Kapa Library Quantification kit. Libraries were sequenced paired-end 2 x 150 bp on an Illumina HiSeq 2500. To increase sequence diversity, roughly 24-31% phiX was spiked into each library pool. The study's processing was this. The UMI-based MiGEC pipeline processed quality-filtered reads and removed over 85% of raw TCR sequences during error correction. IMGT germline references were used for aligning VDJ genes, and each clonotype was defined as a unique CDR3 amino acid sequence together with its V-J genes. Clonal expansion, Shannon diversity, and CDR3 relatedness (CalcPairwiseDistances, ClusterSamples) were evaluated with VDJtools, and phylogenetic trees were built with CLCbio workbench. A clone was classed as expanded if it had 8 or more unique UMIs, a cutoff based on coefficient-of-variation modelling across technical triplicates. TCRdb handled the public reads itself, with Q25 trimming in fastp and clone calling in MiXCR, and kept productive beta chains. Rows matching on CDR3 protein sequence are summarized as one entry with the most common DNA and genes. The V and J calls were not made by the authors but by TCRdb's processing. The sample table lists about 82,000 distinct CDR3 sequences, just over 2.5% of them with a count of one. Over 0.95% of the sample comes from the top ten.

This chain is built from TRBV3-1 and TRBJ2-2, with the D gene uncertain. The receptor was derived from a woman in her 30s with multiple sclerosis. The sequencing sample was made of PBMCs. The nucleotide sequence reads TGTGCCAGCAGCCGGTTCAACGGAGCGAGCACCGGGGAGCTGTTTTTT. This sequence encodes CASSRFNGASTGELFF.